Listed here are 24 T cell receptor beta chains from one sample, sequenced in a study of blood T cell repertoires in COVID-19. Method: immunoSEQ multiplex PCR; TCRdb's copy keeps in-frame clones and lacks some. The sample has roughly 200,000 clones, 80% to 90% seen once; the top ten hold roughly 6.2%. Specimen: peripheral blood. The source of these receptors is a man between 60 and 75 years old who had recovered from COVID-19.

The chain combines TRBV7-9 with TRBJ2-7, with 8 bases that match TRBD1. Germline CDR1 SEHNR, CDR2 FQNEAQ (reference sequence). CDR3 size: 16 residues. Trimming removed 1 base from V and 5 bases from J; junction bases left unmatched: 10. CDR3 DNA sequence: TGTGCCAGCAGCTTAGGCCCGACAGGGGCCCCGAACGAGCAGTACTTC. It codes for CASSLGPTGAPNEQYF.

The chain is built from TRBV5-1 and TRBJ2-3, with D possibly matching TRBD1 (5 bases). Germline lookup yields CDR1 SGHRS and CDR2 YFSETQ. The CDR3 sequence is 15 residues long. Trimming stripped 0 bases from V and 5 bases from J, with 13 bases between. The CDR3 nucleotides read TGCGCCAGCAGCTTGGACAGGCCAGAGCGAGATACGCAGTATTTT. Its translation: CASSLDRPERDTQYF.

The V call is TRBV7-6, the J call TRBJ2-7; TRBD2 might be the D (6 bases). CDR1 is SGHVS and CDR2 is FNYEAQ in the germline V gene. The CDR3 runs to 14 residues. V lost 3 bases, J lost 7 bases, and 16 bases lay in between. The CDR3: CASSFAGTAGEQYF. DNA of the CDR3: TGTGCCAGCAGCTTTGCCGGGACCGCGGGGGAGCAGTACTTC.

The chain joins TRBV28 to TRBJ2-3; a possible D gene is TRBD2 (6 bases). The CDR3 sequence is 15 residues long. From germline, CDR1 is MDHEN and CDR2 SYDVKM. The V and J ends lost 7 bases and 6 bases respectively, with 20 bases between them. CDR3 nucleotide sequence: TGTGCCAGCATTTCGGCATGGAGGGGTAGCGATACGCAGTATTTT. This translates into CASISAWRGSDTQYF. The whole variable domain, remainder taken from reference TRBV28 and TRBJ2-3, is DVKVTQSSRYLVKRTGEKVFLECVQDMDHENMFWYRQDPGLGLRLIYFSYDVKMKEKGDIPEGYSVSREKKERFSLILESASTNQTSMYLCASISAWRGSDTQYFGPGTRLTVL.

CDR3 protein: CASRSGTFLNYGYTF. CDR3 DNA sequence: TGTGCCAGCAGGTCAGGAACCTTCCTTAACTATGGCTACACCTTC. This chain connects TRBV6-5 to TRBJ1-2; D unclear. This CDR3 contains 15 residues. Trimming shortened V by 6 bases and J by 1 base, and 15 bases separated the two germline ends. From germline, CDR1 is MNHEY and CDR2 SVGAGI.

The J gene is TRBJ2-1, the V gene TRBV7-3, with 15 nucleotides matching TRBD2. The CDR3 extends over 16 amino acids. Germline values: CDR1 SGHTA, CDR2 FQGTGA. After removal of 5 bases from V and 6 bases from J, the junction contained 5 bases not matched to a gene. The CDR3 sequence: CASSPLGLAGGNEQFF. The CDR3 DNA reads as TGTGCCAGCAGCCCGTTGGGACTAGCGGGAGGCAATGAGCAGTTCTTC.

CDR3: CASTQGYSPLHF. The CDR3 bases are TGTGCCAGCACCCAGGGGTATTCACCCCTCCACTTT. V gene TRBV27 combines with J gene TRBJ1-6; tentatively, D is TRBD1 (6 bases). Germline lookup yields CDR1 MNHEY and CDR2 SMNVEV (reference sequence). The CDR3 covers 12 residues. V lost 7 bases and J 8 bases, leaving 9 bases between the germline ends.

This clone was recorded only once. This sequence joins TRBV7-6 and TRBJ1-1; D gene ambiguous. The CDR3 loop spans 11 amino acids. Trimming left V 2 bases short and J 6 bases short, with 4 bases between. The germline V gene encodes CDR1 SGHVS and CDR2 FNYEAQ. The CDR3 is CASSLQAEAFF. For the CDR3, the DNA is TGTGCCAGCAGCTTACAGGCTGAAGCTTTCTTT. The entire variable domain, with the rest obtained from reference TRBV7-6 and TRBJ1-1, is as follows: GAGVSQSPRYKVTKRGQDVALRCDPISGHVSLYWYRQALGQGPEFLTYFNYEAQQDKSGLPNDRFSAERPEGSISTLTIQRTEQRDSAMYRCASSLQAEAFFGQGTRLTVV.

The table lists this clone with a count of one. The chain recombines TRBV5-1 with TRBJ2-3, with D tentatively TRBD2 (5 bases). The CDR3 has 15 residues. V dropped 1 base and J dropped 4 bases, with 13 bases sitting between them. Per the germline V gene, CDR1 is SGHRS and CDR2 is YFSETQ. CDR3 nucleotide sequence: TGCGCCAGCAGCTTGAGCGGACCCCGATCAGATACGCAGTATTTT. It specifies CASSLSGPRSDTQYF.

V is TRBV30 and J is TRBJ1-4; D is possibly TRBD1 (6 bases). Trimming cost V 4 bases and J 7 bases, with 19 bases left between them. The germline CDR1 and CDR2 sequences are GTSNPN and SVGIG (reference sequence). The CDR3 runs 15 residues. CDR3 amino acids: CAWTNPQGRGEKLFF. CDR3 DNA: TGTGCCTGGACCAACCCCCAGGGGCGCGGTGAAAAACTGTTTTTT.

The gene calls are TRBV5-4 and TRBJ2-1; 14 bases line up with TRBD2. V dropped 3 bases and J dropped 8; count of bases not matched to a gene: 13. Germline V CDR1 and CDR2: SGHNT, YYREEE (reference sequence). This CDR3 is 18 amino acids long. CDR3 coding DNA: TGTGCCAGCAGCTACCTACCGGGACTAGCGGGAGAAAGTCATGAGCAGTTCTTC. Its translation: CASSYLPGLAGESHEQFF.

The V call is TRBV29-1, the J call TRBJ1-2; the D gene is possibly TRBD1 (5 bases). Trimming cost V 4 bases and J 7 bases, with 16 bases left between them. Germline CDR1 SQVTM, CDR2 ANQGSEA. The CDR3 has 13 amino acids. CDR3 region: CSVAVGGFGGYTF. Here the CDR3 DNA reads TGCAGCGTTGCCGTGGGGGGATTTGGTGGCTACACCTTC.

This clone was detected only a few times. Other nucleotide sequences from this sample produce the same CDR3. The chain joins TRBV24-1 to TRBJ1-1; 9 bases fit TRBD1. The junction had 3 bases not matched to a gene; V was cut back by 7 bases and J by 4 bases. The germline CDR1 and CDR2 sequences are KGHDR and SFDVKD. The CDR3 is 13 amino acids. In DNA form, the CDR3 reads TGTGCCACCAGGGGACAGGGAGGCACTGAAGCTTTCTTT. Amino acids: CATRGQGGTEAFF.

V is TRBV18 and J is TRBJ2-3; D remains unclear. The CDR3 is 15 amino acids. The germline gives CDR1 KGHSH, CDR2 LQKENI. Trimming cost V 2 bases and J 0 bases, with 9 bases left between them. The CDR3 DNA reads TGTGCCAGCTCACCATCCACTCCTAGCACAGATACGCAGTATTTT. Its translation: CASSPSTPSTDTQYF.

The chain employs TRBV9 and TRBJ2-3; TRBD2 matches at 13 bases. After removal of 4 bases from V and 1 base from J, the junction contained 15 bases not matched to a gene. Looked up from germline, CDR1 is SGDLS and CDR2 is YYNGEE. The CDR3 is made up of 20 amino acids. CDR3 coding DNA: TGTGCCAGCAGCAAGAGACTAGCGGGAGGAGGGGGGAGGGGCACAGATACGCAGTATTTT. Translating it yields CASSKRLAGGGGRGTDTQYF. The full variable domain, in which reference TRBV9 and TRBJ2-3 provide the parts outside the CDR3, is DSGVTQTPKHLITATGQRVTLRCSPRSGDLSVYWYQQSLDQGLQFLIQYYNGEERAKGNILERFSAQQFPDLHSELNLSSLELGDSALYFCASSKRLAGGGGRGTDTQYFGPGTRLTVL.

The chain is built from TRBV19 and TRBJ1-2, with D tentatively TRBD1 (6 bases). CDR3 length equals 13 residues. CDR1 LNHDA and CDR2 SQIVND come from the germline V gene (reference sequence). The V gene lost 10 bases and the J gene lost 5 bases, with 17 bases spanning the gap. The CDR3 spells CATRTGSGYGYTF. In DNA, the CDR3 is TGTGCCACCCGAACAGGGTCTGGGTATGGCTACACCTTC.

The J gene is TRBJ1-6, the V gene TRBV11-2, with 7 bases matching TRBD1. V was pared by 2 bases and J by 13 bases, with 8 bases of the junction left unmatched. From germline, CDR1 is SGHAT and CDR2 FQNNGV. This CDR3 has 14 amino acids. The CDR3 protein is CASSLFEGGQPLHF. In DNA form, the CDR3 reads TGTGCCAGCAGCTTATTCGAAGGGGGCCAGCCCCTCCACTTT.

The gene calls are TRBV28 and TRBJ1-2; tentatively, D is TRBD1 (5 bases). CDR3 length: 16 residues. Deletions cut 7 bases from V and 3 bases from J, with 21 bases between. Germline V lookup: CDR1 MDHEN, CDR2 SYDVKM. CDR3 residues: CASTLKGGGVYYGYTF. The CDR3 coding sequence is TGTGCCAGCACCTTGAAGGGTGGAGGGGTTTACTATGGCTACACCTTC.

The chain recombines TRBV4-1 with TRBJ2-1; no reliable D call. V was clipped by 0 bases and J by 0 bases, with 9 bases between them. Germline-derived CDR1 and CDR2 are MGHRA and YSYEKL. The CDR3 extends over 16 amino acids. The CDR3 loop reads CASSQEYRSSYNEQFF. The CDR3 DNA follows: TGCGCCAGCAGCCAAGAATACAGAAGCTCCTACAATGAGCAGTTCTTC.

V is TRBV5-1 and J is TRBJ1-2, with 9 positions matching TRBD1. The CDR3 covers 19 residues. J was trimmed by 3 bases and V by 0 bases; bases with no gene match: 15. Germline-derived CDR1 and CDR2 are SGHRS and YFSETQ. The CDR3 DNA follows: TGCGCCAGCAGCTTGGCCTCGGCTGGGGGGACAGGGAAGCACTATGGCTACACCTTC. Translation gives CASSLASAGGTGKHYGYTF. The whole variable domain, filled in from reference TRBV5-1 and TRBJ1-2, reads KAGVTQTPRYLIKTRGQQVTLSCSPISGHRSVSWYQQTPGQGLQFLFEYFSETQRNKGNFPGRFSGRQFSNSRSEMNVSTLELGDSALYLCASSLASAGGTGKHYGYTFGSGTRLTVV.

This clone was picked up a small number of times. V usage is TRBV2 and J usage is TRBJ1-1, with D uncertain. CDR3 size: 14 residues. The germline CDR1 and CDR2 sequences are SNHLY and FYNNEI. Trimming took off 4 bases at V and 1 base at J, with 10 bases between the two ends. The CDR3 nucleotides are TGTGCCAGCAGTGTAGAGGTAACGAACACTGAAGCTTTCTTT. Translation gives CASSVEVTNTEAFF.

This chain connects TRBV10-3 to TRBJ1-1, with a tentative D call TRBD1 (5 bases). V was trimmed by 7 bases and J by 5 bases, leaving 11 bases between them. The CDR3 contains 12 residues. Germline V gene lookup returns CDR1 ENHRY and CDR2 SYGVKD. CDR3 DNA: TGTGCCATCATCGGGGCGGGAACTGAAGCTTTCTTT. It encodes CAIIGAGTEAFF.

V gene TRBV29-1 combines with J gene TRBJ2-7, with TRBD2 matching over 12 bases. The V and J ends lost 6 bases and 3 bases, in that order; junction bases with no gene match: 6. CDR1 and CDR2 from the germline V gene are SQVTM and ANQGSEA. The CDR3 is 14 amino acids. CDR3 in amino acids: CSVATSGSFYEQYF. Written as DNA, the CDR3 is TGCAGCGTCGCGACTAGCGGGAGCTTCTACGAGCAGTACTTC.

The V gene is TRBV20-1, the J gene TRBJ2-1; a weak D match, TRBD1 (5 bases). The CDR3 is 10 amino acids. Germline CDR1 DFQATT, CDR2 SNEGSKA (reference sequence). Trimming removed 6 bases at V and 7 bases at J, with 7 bases between. CDR3 bases: TGCAGTGCAAAGGGGAATGAGCAGTTCTTC. Amino acids: CSAKGNEQFF.